Listed below are T cell receptor beta chains from one sample, sequenced in a study of blood T cell repertoires in COVID-19. Produced via immunoSEQ multiplex PCR; TCRdb's table is partial and in-frame only. There are about 320,000 clones in the sample; roughly 88% occur only once, and approximately 1.6% lies in the top ten. The sequencing input was peripheral blood. All receptors come from a woman aged 25-40 years with COVID-19, enrolled during active disease. Both conserved end residues are part of each CDR3. Fields, in order: D gene, clone size, V gene, J gene, CDR3 protein, CDR3 DNA. D genes are given only for firm matches. Size is stated for part of the rows, as once, few or many counts, or as a class when the clone is expanded.

D gene: NA
clone size: once
V gene: TRBV5-8
J gene: TRBJ2-1
CDR3 protein: CASSLGLTEQFF
CDR3 DNA: TGTGCCAGCAGCTTGGGACTTACTGAGCAGTTCTTC

D gene: NA
clone size: once
V gene: TRBV7-7
J gene: TRBJ1-6
CDR3 protein: CASSQGTNSPLHF
CDR3 DNA: TGTGCTAGCAGCCAGGGCACTAATTCACCCCTCCACTTT

D gene: TRBD1
clone size: NA
V gene: TRBV4-1
J gene: TRBJ2-7
CDR3 protein: CASSPDRGQAEQYF
CDR3 DNA: TGCGCCAGCAGCCCTGACAGGGGGCAGGCCGAGCAGTACTTC

D gene: NA
clone size: NA
V gene: TRBV28
J gene: TRBJ1-5
CDR3 protein: CASNLQGSQPQHF
CDR3 DNA: TGTGCCAGCAATTTACAGGGATCCCAGCCCCAGCATTTT

D gene: NA
clone size: NA
V gene: TRBV15
J gene: TRBJ2-5
CDR3 protein: CATSRDLAVETQYF
CDR3 DNA: TGTGCCACCAGCAGAGATCTGGCAGTAGAGACCCAGTACTTC

D gene: NA
clone size: NA
V gene: TRBV19
J gene: TRBJ1-4
CDR3 protein: CASSITREGEKLFF
CDR3 DNA: TGTGCCAGTAGTATAACCAGGGAGGGAGAAAAACTGTTTTTT

D gene: NA
clone size: NA
V gene: TRBV7-2
J gene: TRBJ2-3
CDR3 protein: CASSFVGDLIDTQYF
CDR3 DNA: TGTGCCAGCAGCTTCGTAGGGGACTTAATAGATACGCAGTATTTT

D gene: TRBD2
clone size: NA
V gene: TRBV5-5
J gene: TRBJ2-3
CDR3 protein: CASSLRLSGGPGETDTQYF
CDR3 DNA: TGTGCCAGCAGCTTGCGACTTAGCGGGGGTCCCGGGGAAACAGATACGCAGTATTTT

D gene: TRBD2
clone size: NA
V gene: TRBV9
J gene: TRBJ2-3
CDR3 protein: CASSDPLAGGVGDTQYF
CDR3 DNA: TGTGCCAGCAGCGACCCTTTAGCGGGGGGGGTCGGAGATACGCAGTATTTT

D gene: TRBD1
clone size: NA
V gene: TRBV3-1/TRBV3-2
J gene: TRBJ1-2
CDR3 protein: CASSETGGNYGYTF
CDR3 DNA: TGTGCCAGCAGCGAGACAGGGGGAAACTATGGCTACACCTTC

D gene: TRBD2
clone size: NA
V gene: TRBV5-4
J gene: TRBJ2-5
CDR3 protein: CASSLDLAEETQYF
CDR3 DNA: TGTGCCAGCAGCTTGGACCTAGCGGAAGAGACCCAGTACTTC

D gene: NA
clone size: NA
V gene: TRBV7-6
J gene: TRBJ2-4
CDR3 protein: CASSLGPRASRGAKNIQYF
CDR3 DNA: TGTGCCAGCAGCTTAGGACCACGTGCGAGCCGGGGGGCCAAAAACATTCAGTACTTC

D gene: NA
clone size: NA
V gene: TRBV19
J gene: TRBJ2-3
CDR3 protein: CASSIGWLGTDTQYF
CDR3 DNA: TGTGCCAGTAGTATTGGGTGGCTAGGCACAGATACGCAGTATTTT

D gene: TRBD1
clone size: NA
V gene: TRBV2
J gene: TRBJ1-1
CDR3 protein: CASSDQQGAYTEAFF
CDR3 DNA: TGTGCCAGCAGTGATCAACAGGGGGCCTACACTGAAGCTTTCTTT

D gene: TRBD1
clone size: NA
V gene: TRBV3-1/TRBV3-2
J gene: TRBJ1-6
CDR3 protein: CASTPGQGARKTYNSPLHF
CDR3 DNA: TGTGCCAGCACCCCGGGACAGGGCGCCCGAAAGACCTATAATTCACCCCTCCACTTT

D gene: TRBD1
clone size: NA
V gene: TRBV27
J gene: TRBJ2-1
CDR3 protein: CASRDRYNEQFF
CDR3 DNA: TGTGCCAGCAGGGACAGGTACAATGAGCAGTTCTTC

D gene: NA
clone size: NA
V gene: TRBV11-2
J gene: TRBJ1-5
CDR3 protein: CASSPGRSQPQHF
CDR3 DNA: TGTGCCAGCAGCCCAGGGCGCAGTCAGCCCCAGCATTTT

D gene: TRBD1
clone size: NA
V gene: TRBV27
J gene: TRBJ1-1
CDR3 protein: CASSLDRGREAFF
CDR3 DNA: TGTGCCAGCAGTTTGGACAGGGGGCGCGAAGCTTTCTTT

D gene: NA
clone size: NA
V gene: TRBV5-6
J gene: TRBJ2-7
CDR3 protein: CASSLLGVGQGRSYEQYF
CDR3 DNA: TGTGCCAGCAGCTTGTTAGGGGTGGGGCAGGGCAGGTCCTACGAGCAGTACTTC

D gene: NA
clone size: NA
V gene: TRBV3-1/TRBV3-2
J gene: TRBJ2-7
CDR3 protein: CASSQGPGLAYEQYF
CDR3 DNA: TGTGCCAGCAGCCAAGGACCGGGACTGGCCTACGAGCAGTACTTC

D gene: NA
clone size: NA
V gene: TRBV9
J gene: TRBJ1-2
CDR3 protein: CASTKMARGDYGYTF
CDR3 DNA: TGTGCCAGCACCAAGATGGCCCGCGGCGACTATGGCTACACCTTC

D gene: NA
clone size: NA
V gene: TRBV30
J gene: TRBJ1-2
CDR3 protein: CAWRRLANNYGYTF
CDR3 DNA: TGTGCCTGGAGGCGGCTGGCCAATAACTATGGCTACACCTTC

D gene: NA
clone size: NA
V gene: TRBV19
J gene: TRBJ1-1
CDR3 protein: CASSIVMEAGNTEAFF
CDR3 DNA: TGTGCCAGTAGTATCGTTATGGAGGCGGGGAACACTGAAGCTTTCTTT

D gene: TRBD1
clone size: once
V gene: TRBV5-6
J gene: TRBJ1-2
CDR3 protein: CASSWQGAGGYTF
CDR3 DNA: TGTGCCAGCAGCTGGCAGGGGGCGGGTGGCTACACCTTC

D gene: NA
clone size: NA
V gene: TRBV27
J gene: TRBJ1-1
CDR3 protein: CASSLSGGRTEAFF
CDR3 DNA: TGTGCCAGCAGTTTATCAGGAGGGCGGACTGAAGCTTTCTTT

D gene: TRBD1
clone size: NA
V gene: TRBV11-2
J gene: TRBJ1-6
CDR3 protein: CASSSIGRDRSPLHF
CDR3 DNA: TGTGCCAGCAGCTCCATCGGCAGGGACAGGTCACCCCTCCACTTT